Detailed here is one T cell receptor beta chain. Profiling relied on immunoSEQ multiplex PCR, and the TCRdb table lists in-frame clones only, not all of them. The sample holds 250,000 to 300,000 clones; 89% are singletons and the top ten take 2% to 2.5%. This record comes from a study of blood T cell repertoires in COVID-19. Sequenced sample: peripheral blood. The TCR was taken from a man between 50 and 59 years old with acute or convalescent COVID-19.

In nucleotides, the CDR3 is TGCAGCTCCCGGGAGGGAGGTGGTGAGCAGTTCTTC. Residues: CSSREGGGEQFF. This rearrangement joins TRBV29-1 to TRBJ2-1, with 8 nucleotides matching TRBD2. Trimming at V came to 8 bases and at J to 9 bases, leaving 9 bases not matched to a gene. The CDR3 runs 12 residues. Germline V gives CDR1 SQVTM, CDR2 ANQGSEA.